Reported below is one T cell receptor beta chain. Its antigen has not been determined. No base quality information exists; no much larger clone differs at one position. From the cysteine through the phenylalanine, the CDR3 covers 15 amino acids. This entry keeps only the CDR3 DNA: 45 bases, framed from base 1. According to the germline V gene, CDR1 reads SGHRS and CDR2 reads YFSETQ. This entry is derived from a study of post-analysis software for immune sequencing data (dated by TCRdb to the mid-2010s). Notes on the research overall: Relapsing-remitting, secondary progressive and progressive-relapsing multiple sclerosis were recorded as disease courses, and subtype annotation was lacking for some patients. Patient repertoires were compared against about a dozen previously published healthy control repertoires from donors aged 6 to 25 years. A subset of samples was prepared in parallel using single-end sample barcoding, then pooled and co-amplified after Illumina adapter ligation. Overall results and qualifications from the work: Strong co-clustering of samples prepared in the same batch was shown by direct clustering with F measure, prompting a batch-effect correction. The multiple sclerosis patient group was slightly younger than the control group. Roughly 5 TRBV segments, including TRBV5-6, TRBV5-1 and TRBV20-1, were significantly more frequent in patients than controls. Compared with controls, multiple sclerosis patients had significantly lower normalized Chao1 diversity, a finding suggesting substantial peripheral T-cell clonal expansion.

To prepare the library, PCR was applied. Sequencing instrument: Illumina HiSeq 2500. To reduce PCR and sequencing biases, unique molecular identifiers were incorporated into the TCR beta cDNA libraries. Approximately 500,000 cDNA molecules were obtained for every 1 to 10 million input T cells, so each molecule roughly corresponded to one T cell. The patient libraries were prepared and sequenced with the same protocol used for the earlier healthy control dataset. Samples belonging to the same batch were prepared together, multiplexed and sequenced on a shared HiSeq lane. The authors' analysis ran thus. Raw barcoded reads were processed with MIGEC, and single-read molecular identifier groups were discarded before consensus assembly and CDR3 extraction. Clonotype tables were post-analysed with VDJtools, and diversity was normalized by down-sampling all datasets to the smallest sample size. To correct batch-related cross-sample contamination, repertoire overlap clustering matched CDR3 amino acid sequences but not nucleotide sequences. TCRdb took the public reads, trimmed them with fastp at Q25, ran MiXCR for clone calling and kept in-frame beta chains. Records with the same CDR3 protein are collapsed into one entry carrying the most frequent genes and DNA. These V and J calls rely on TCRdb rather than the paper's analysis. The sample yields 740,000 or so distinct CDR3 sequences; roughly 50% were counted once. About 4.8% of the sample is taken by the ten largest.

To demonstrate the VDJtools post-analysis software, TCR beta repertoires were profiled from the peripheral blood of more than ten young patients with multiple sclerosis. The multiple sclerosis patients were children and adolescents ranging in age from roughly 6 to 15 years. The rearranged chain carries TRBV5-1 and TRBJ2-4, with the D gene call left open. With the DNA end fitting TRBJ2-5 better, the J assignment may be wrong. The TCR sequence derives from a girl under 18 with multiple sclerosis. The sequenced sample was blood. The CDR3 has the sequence CASSLGRRRSETQYF. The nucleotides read TGCGCCAGCAGCTTGGGCCGGAGACGAAGCGAGACCCAGTACTTC.